The T cell receptor beta chain under discussion was sequenced for a study of identical twins. CDR1 and CDR2 from the germline V gene are MNHEY and SVGAGI. CDR3 size: 14 residues. Trimming took off 4 bases at V and 7 bases at J, with 13 bases between the two ends. Overall study findings and caveats: Insertions were reduced in abundant cord blood beta clonotypes but not in memory repertoires. Out-of-frame alpha sequences common to twins exhibited a surplus of low generation probability.

TCRdb redid the calling of the 5' RACE reads with MiXCR, one entry per CDR3 protein. The table has about 340,000 distinct CDR3 sequences, roughly an eighth seen once; the top ten hold approximately 7.9%. Of note for this clonotype: Its antigen remains unidentified.

Separately, the same data were catalogued under a study of yellow fever vaccine responses in identical twins.

J is TRBJ2-2 and V is TRBV6-5, with D perhaps assigned TRBD1 or TRBD2 (5 bases each). The source of this sequence is a woman aged 18-29 years in good health. The specimen sequenced was CD8+ T cells sorted from blood. In nucleotides, the CDR3 is TGTGCCAGCAGTTCCGGACTGGGGGACGGGGAGCTGTTTTTT. Protein: CASSSGLGDGELFF.